These T cell receptor beta chains were read from a single sample in a study of cytomegalovirus exposure and HLA in healthy donors. Measured with immunoSEQ multiplex PCR; TCRdb has only the in-frame clones, and not every one. The sample includes 110,000 to 150,000 clones. Sequencing was carried out using PBMCs. The source of these receptors is a middle-aged man in good health and CMV-seronegative. Both conserved end residues are part of each CDR3. D genes are given only for firm matches.

d_gene	j_gene	v_gene	CDR3aa	CDR3nt
-	TRBJ2-7	TRBV6-5	CASSYGGNEQYF	TGTGCCAGCAGTTACGGAGGGAACGAGCAGTACTTC
-	TRBJ2-7	TRBV19	CASSIEAGPNYEQYF	TGTGCCAGTAGTATAGAGGCAGGGCCTAACTACGAGCAGTACTTC
-	TRBJ1-5	TRBV5-4	CASSDGGSNQPQHF	TGTGCCAGCAGCGACGGCGGGAGCAATCAGCCCCAGCATTTT
-	TRBJ1-1	TRBV5-4	CASSPLFQGTEAFF	TGTGCCAGCAGCCCACTCTTCCAGGGCACTGAAGCTTTCTTT
TRBD1	TRBJ1-4	TRBV2	CASRPDRGQNEKLFF	TGTGCCAGCAGACCCGACAGGGGGCAGAATGAAAAACTGTTTTTT
-	TRBJ2-1	TRBV5-1	CASSVSTDYNEQFF	TGCGCCAGCAGCGTATCGACAGACTACAATGAGCAGTTCTTC
-	TRBJ1-2	TRBV6-5	CASSYGSGYGYTF	TGTGCCAGCAGTTACGGGTCAGGCTATGGCTACACCTTC
-	TRBJ1-3	TRBV10-3	CAISGATGFMSSGNTIYF	TGTGCCATCAGTGGGGCGACAGGTTTTATGTCCTCTGGAAACACCATATATTTT
TRBD1	TRBJ1-1	TRBV4-1	CASRGRGGDSSEAFF	TGCGCCAGCAGAGGACGAGGGGGCGATAGTTCTGAAGCTTTCTTT
-	TRBJ1-5	TRBV7-2	CASSLGASQHF	TGTGCCAGCAGCTTAGGGGCATCCCAGCATTTT
TRBD1	TRBJ2-7	TRBV7-9	CASSLAGQGAWEQYF	TGTGCCAGCAGCTTAGCGGGACAGGGGGCATGGGAGCAGTACTTC
TRBD2	TRBJ2-3	TRBV28	CASKLERGKPDTQYF	TGTGCCAGCAAACTTGAGCGGGGGAAACCAGATACGCAGTATTTT
TRBD2	TRBJ2-1	TRBV5-6	CASSQPSGGKVF	TGTGCCAGCAGCCAACCTAGCGGGGGCAAGGTCTTC
-	TRBJ2-3	TRBV5-1	CASSLGGDDTQYF	TGCGCCAGCAGCCTAGGAGGGGATGATACGCAGTATTTT
TRBD1	TRBJ2-3	TRBV29-1	CSESGGLGTDTQYF	TGCAGCGAATCAGGGGGTTTAGGCACAGATACGCAGTATTTT
-	TRBJ2-5	TRBV19	CASSIVPGGGETQYF	TGTGCCAGTAGTATAGTTCCAGGGGGAGGAGAGACCCAGTACTTC